The T cell receptor (beta chain) described here comes from a study of shared clonotypes between healthy human individuals. General study findings and limits: It was anticipated that sequencing depth would influence how many clonotypes donors shared.

To note about this clone: Its antigen is undetermined.

Libraries were prepared by immunoSEQ multiplex PCR; TCRdb keeps only in-frame clonotypes and omits some of them. The sample shows roughly 2.2 million clones, 93% of them seen only once. The CDR3 covers 17 residues. Losses at the gene ends were 0 bases for V and 4 bases for J; bases not matched to a gene: 10. The V gene's germline CDR1 is SGHKS and CDR2 YYEKEE (reference sequence). This receptor was obtained from a man in his late teens or twenties in good health. Some clones in this sample may be carry-over from other donors' samples. The sample taken for sequencing was naive CD4+ T cells from PBMCs. The subset was: CD45RA+ positively selected. The chain recombines TRBV5-5 with TRBJ1-5; 7 bases are shared with TRBD1. The CDR3 sequence: CASSLVPGRGLNQPQHF. The CDR3 region has the DNA TGTGCCAGCAGCTTGGTTCCCGGCAGGGGGTTGAATCAGCCCCAGCATTTT.